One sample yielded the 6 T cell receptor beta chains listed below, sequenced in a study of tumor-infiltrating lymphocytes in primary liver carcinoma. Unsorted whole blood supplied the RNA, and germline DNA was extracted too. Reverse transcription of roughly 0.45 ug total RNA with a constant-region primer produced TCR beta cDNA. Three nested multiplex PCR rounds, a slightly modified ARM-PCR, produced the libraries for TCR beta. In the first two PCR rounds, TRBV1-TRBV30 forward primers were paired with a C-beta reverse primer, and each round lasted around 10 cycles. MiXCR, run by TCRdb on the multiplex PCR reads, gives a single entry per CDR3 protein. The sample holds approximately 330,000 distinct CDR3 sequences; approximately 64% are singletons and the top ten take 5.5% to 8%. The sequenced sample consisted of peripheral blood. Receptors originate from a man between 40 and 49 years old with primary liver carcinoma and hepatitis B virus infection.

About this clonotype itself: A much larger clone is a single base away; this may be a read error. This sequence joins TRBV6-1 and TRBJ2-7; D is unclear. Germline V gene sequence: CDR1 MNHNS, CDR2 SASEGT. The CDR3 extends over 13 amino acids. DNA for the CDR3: TGTGCCAGCGTGAAAGGAACAGCCTACGACCAGTACTTC. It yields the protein CASVKGTAYDQYF.

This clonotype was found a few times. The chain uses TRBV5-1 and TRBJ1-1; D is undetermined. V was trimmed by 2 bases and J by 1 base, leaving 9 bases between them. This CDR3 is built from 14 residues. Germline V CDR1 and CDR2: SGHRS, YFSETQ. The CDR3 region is CASSFGGENTEAFF. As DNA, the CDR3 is TGCGCCAGCAGCTTCGGTGGGGAGAACACTGAAGCTTTCTTT.

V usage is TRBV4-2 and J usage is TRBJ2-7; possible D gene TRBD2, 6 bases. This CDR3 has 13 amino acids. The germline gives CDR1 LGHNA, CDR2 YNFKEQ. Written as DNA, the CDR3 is TGTACTAGCAGCCAAGATTTCAGTAGCGAGCAGTACTTC. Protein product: CTSSQDFSSEQYF.

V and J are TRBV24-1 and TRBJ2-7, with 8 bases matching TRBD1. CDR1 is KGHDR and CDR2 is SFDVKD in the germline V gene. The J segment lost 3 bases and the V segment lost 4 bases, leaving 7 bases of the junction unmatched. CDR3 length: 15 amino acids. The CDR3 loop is CATSEGGQARYEQYF. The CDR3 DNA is TGTGCCACCAGTGAGGGGGGACAGGCCCGCTACGAGCAGTACTTC.

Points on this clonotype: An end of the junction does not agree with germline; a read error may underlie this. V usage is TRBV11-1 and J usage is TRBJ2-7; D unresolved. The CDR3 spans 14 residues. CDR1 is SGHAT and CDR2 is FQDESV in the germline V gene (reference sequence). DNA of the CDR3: TGTGCCAACAGCACCAGAGTCTCCTCCTACGAGCAGTACTTC. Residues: CANSTRVSSYEQYF.

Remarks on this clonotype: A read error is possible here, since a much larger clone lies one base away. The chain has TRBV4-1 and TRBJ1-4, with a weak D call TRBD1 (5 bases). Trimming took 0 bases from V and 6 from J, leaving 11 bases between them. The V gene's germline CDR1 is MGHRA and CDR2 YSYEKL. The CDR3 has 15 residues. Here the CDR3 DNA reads TGCGCCAGCAGCCAAGAGGCGGGACGTGATGAAAAACTGTTTTTT. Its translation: CASSQEAGRDEKLFF.